Sequencing of this T cell receptor (beta chain) was carried out in a study of blood T cell repertoires in COVID-19. Study-wide context: The United States, Italy and Spain supplied acute and convalescent COVID-19 samples. Sources were T cells, B-cell-depleted T cells, or PBMCs; the material itself was cDNA or gDNA.

Germline CDR1 reads LNHDA; CDR2 reads SQIVND (reference sequence). V gave up 6 bases and J gave up 4 bases, with 10 bases separating them. The CDR3 covers 13 residues. Original data processing: Amplification from reference gene primers served as the basis for estimated nucleated cell counts. Sequenced by immunoSEQ multiplex PCR; TCRdb stores in-frame clones only, minus some. The V and J calls and clone size are taken from that table; D and trimming were inferred from the DNA. Among about 120,000 clones, approximately 81% were seen once, and the ten largest hold around 4.1%. This TCR derives from a woman aged 45 to 65 with acute or convalescent COVID-19. The chain joins TRBV19 to TRBJ1-3; D remains unclear. Sequencing was performed on peripheral blood. In DNA form, the CDR3 reads TGTGCCAGTAGGAAGGCGGCCGGAAACACCATATATTTT. This codes for CASRKAAGNTIYF.